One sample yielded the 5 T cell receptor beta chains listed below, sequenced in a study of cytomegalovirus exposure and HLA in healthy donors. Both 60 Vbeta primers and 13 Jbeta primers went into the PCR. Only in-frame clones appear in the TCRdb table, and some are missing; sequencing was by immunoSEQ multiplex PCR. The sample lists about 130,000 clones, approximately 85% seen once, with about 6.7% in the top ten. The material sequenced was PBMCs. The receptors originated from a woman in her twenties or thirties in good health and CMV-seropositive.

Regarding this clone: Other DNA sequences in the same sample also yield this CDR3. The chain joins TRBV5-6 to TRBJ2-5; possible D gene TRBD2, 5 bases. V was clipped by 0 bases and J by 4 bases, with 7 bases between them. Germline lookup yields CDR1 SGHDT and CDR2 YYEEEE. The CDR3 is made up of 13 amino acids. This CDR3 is CASSLGGGETQYF. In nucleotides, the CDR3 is TGTGCCAGCAGCTTGGGTGGAGGAGAGACCCAGTACTTC.

The CDR3 protein is CASSRTQLSYEQYF. CDR3 DNA: TGTGCCAGCAGCCGCACGCAACTCTCCTACGAGCAGTACTTC. The V and J genes are TRBV28 and TRBJ2-7, with no clear D. V was shortened by 6 bases and J by 0 bases, with 12 bases between the two germline ends. The length of the CDR3 is 14 residues. Germline V gene data show CDR1 as MDHEN and CDR2 as SYDVKM. The full variable domain, in which reference TRBV28 and TRBJ2-7 provide the parts outside the CDR3, is DVKVTQSSRYLVKRTGEKVFLECVQDMDHENMFWYRQDPGLGLRLIYFSYDVKMKEKGDIPEGYSVSREKKERFSLILESASTNQTSMYLCASSRTQLSYEQYFGPGTRLTVT.

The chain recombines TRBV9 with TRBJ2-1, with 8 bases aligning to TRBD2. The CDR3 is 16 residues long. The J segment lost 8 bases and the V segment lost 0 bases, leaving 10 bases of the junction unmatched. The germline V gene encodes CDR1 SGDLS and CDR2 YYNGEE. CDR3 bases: TGTGCCAGCAGCGTAGTTGCGGGAGGATCCGCCGATGAGCAGTTCTTC. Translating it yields CASSVVAGGSADEQFF. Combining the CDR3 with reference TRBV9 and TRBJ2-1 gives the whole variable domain DSGVTQTPKHLITATGQRVTLRCSPRSGDLSVYWYQQSLDQGLQFLIQYYNGEERAKGNILERFSAQQFPDLHSELNLSSLELGDSALYFCASSVVAGGSADEQFFGPGTRLTVL.

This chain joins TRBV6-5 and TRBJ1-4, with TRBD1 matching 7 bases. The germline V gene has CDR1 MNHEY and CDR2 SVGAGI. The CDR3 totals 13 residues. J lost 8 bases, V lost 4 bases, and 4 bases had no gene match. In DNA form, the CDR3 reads TGTGCCAGCAGTTGGACAGGCGGCGAAAAACTGTTTTTT. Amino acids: CASSWTGGEKLFF.

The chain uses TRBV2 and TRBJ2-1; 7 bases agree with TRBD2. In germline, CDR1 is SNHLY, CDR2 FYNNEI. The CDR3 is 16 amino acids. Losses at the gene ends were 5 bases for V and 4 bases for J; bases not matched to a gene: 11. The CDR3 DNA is TGTGCCAGCAGTCCGAAGGTAGCGGGTCGATACAATGAGCAGTTCTTC. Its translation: CASSPKVAGRYNEQFF.